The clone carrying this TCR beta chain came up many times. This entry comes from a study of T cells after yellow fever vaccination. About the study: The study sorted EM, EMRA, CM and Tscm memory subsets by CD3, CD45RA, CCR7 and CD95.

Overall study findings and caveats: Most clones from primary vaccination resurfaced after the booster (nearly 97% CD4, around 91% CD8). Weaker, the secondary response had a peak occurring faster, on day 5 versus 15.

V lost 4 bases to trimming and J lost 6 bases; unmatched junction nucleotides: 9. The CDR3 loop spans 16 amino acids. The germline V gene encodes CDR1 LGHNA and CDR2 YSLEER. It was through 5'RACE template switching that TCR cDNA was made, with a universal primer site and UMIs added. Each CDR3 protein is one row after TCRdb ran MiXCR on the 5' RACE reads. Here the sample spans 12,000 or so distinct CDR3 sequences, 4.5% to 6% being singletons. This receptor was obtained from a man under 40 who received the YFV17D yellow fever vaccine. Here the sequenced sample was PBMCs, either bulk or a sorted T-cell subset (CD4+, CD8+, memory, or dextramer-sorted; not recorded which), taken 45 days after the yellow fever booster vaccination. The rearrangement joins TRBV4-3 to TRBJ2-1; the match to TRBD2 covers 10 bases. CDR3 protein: CASSLNSGRFSNEQFF. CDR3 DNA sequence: TGCGCCAGCAGCCTGAATAGCGGGAGGTTCAGCAATGAGCAGTTCTTC.